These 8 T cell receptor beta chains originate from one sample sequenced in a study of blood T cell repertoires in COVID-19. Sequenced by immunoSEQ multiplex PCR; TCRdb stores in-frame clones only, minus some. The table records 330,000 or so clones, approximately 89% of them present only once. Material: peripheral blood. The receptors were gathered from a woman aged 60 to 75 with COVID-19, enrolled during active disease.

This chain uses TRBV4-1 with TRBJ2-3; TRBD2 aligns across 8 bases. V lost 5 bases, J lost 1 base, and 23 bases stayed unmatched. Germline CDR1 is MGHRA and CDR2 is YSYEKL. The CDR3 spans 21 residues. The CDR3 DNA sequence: TGCGCCAGCAGCTCCCGACCCCCCGAGCGGGGGACTCCTGCACGCACAGATACGCAGTATTTT. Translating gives CASSSRPPERGTPARTDTQYF.

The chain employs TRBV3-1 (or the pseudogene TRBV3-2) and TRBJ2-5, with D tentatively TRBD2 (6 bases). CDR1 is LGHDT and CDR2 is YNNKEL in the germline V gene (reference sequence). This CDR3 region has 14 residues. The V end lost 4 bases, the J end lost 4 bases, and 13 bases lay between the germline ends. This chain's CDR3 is CASSLAASAETQYF. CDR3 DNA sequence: TGTGCCAGCAGCCTCGCCGCTAGCGCAGAGACCCAGTACTTC.

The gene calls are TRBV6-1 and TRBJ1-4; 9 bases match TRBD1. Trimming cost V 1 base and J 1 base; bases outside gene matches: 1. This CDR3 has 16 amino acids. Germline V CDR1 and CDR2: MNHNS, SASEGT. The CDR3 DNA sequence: TGTGCCAGCAGTGAAGGACAGGGGGTAACTAATGAAAAACTGTTTTTT. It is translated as CASSEGQGVTNEKLFF.

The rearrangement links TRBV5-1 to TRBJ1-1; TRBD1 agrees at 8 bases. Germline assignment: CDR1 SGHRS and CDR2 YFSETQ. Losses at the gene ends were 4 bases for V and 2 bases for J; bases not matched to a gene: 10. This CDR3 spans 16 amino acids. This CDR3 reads CASSPNPGTGNTEAFF. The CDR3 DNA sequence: TGCGCCAGCAGCCCGAACCCCGGGACAGGAAACACTGAAGCTTTCTTT.

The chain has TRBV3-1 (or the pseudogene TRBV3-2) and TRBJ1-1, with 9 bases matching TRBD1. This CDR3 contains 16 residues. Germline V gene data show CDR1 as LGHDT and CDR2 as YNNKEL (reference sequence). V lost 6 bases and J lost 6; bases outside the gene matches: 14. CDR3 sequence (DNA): TGTGCCAGCAGACGTCCCGGGACAGGGCTCGGGTCTGAAGCTTTCTTT. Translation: CASRRPGTGLGSEAFF.

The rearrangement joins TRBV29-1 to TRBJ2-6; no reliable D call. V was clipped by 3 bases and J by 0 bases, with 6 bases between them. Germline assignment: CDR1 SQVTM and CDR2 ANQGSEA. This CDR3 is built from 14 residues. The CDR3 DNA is TGCAGCGTTGACGGTCCCTCTGGGGCCAACGTCCTGACTTTC. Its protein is CSVDGPSGANVLTF. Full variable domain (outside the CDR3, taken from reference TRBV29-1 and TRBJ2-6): SAVISQKPSRDICQRGTSLTIQCQVDSQVTMMFWYRQQPGQSLTLIATANQGSEATYESGFVIDKFPISRPNLTFSTLTVSNMSPEDSSIYLCSVDGPSGANVLTFGAGSRLTVL.

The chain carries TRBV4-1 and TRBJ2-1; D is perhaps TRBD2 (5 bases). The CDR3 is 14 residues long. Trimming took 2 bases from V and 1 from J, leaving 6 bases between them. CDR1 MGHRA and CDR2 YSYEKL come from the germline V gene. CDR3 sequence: CASSQPGSYNEQFF. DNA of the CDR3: TGCGCCAGCAGCCAACCGGGATCCTACAATGAGCAGTTCTTC.

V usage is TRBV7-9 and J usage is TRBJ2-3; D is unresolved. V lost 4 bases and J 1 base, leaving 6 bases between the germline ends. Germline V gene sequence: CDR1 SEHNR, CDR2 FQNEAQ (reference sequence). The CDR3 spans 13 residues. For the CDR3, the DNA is TGTGCCAGCAGCTCCGCAGGCACAGATACGCAGTATTTT. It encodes CASSSAGTDTQYF. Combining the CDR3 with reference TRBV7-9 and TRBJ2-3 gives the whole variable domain DTGVSQNPRHKITKRGQNVTFRCDPISEHNRLYWYRQTLGQGPEFLTYFQNEAQLEKSRLLSDRFSAERPKGSFSTLEIQRTEQGDSAMYLCASSSAGTDTQYFGPGTRLTVL.